Listed below are T cell receptor beta chains from one sample, sequenced in a study of T cells and Merkel cell carcinoma outcomes. Sequencing used immunoSEQ multiplex PCR; TCRdb keeps in-frame clones, though not all of them. This table has more than 6,000 clones, just under 75% appearing once. The sample comprised tumor tissue from Merkel cell carcinoma. These receptors came from a human donor with Merkel cell carcinoma. Some clones in this sample may be carry-over from other donors' samples. The CDR3 runs from the conserved cysteine through the conserved F or W. The D gene is left open where the match is weak. Rows may omit the clone size; those that give it use once, few, many or a size class.

D gene: TRBD1
J gene: TRBJ2-3
clone size: NA
V gene: TRBV7-9
CDR3 protein: CASSFSRQGVEDTQYF
CDR3 DNA: TGTGCCAGCAGCTTTAGCCGACAGGGGGTGGAAGATACGCAGTATTTT

D gene: NA
J gene: TRBJ2-5
clone size: NA
V gene: TRBV7-2
CDR3 protein: CASSLAGGTGWETQYF
CDR3 DNA: TGTGCCAGCAGCTTAGCTGGAGGGACGGGCTGGGAGACCCAGTACTTC

D gene: NA
J gene: TRBJ1-1
clone size: once
V gene: TRBV28
CDR3 protein: CASSWGSEAFF
CDR3 DNA: TGTGCCAGCAGTTGGGGCAGTGAAGCTTTCTTT

D gene: NA
J gene: TRBJ1-2
clone size: NA
V gene: TRBV5-6
CDR3 protein: CASSRGQDYTF
CDR3 DNA: TGTGCCAGCAGCCGGGGACAAGACTACACCTTC

D gene: NA
J gene: TRBJ1-1
clone size: NA
V gene: TRBV9
CDR3 protein: CASSAVNTEAFF
CDR3 DNA: TGTGCCAGCAGCGCCGTGAACACTGAAGCTTTCTTT

D gene: NA
J gene: TRBJ1-1
clone size: NA
V gene: TRBV20-1
CDR3 protein: CSARGGTEAFF
CDR3 DNA: TGCAGTGCTAGAGGGGGCACTGAAGCTTTCTTT

D gene: NA
J gene: TRBJ1-5
clone size: NA
V gene: TRBV5-6
CDR3 protein: CASSLDDSQPQHF
CDR3 DNA: TGTGCCAGCAGCTTAGACGACAGTCAGCCCCAGCATTTT

D gene: TRBD1
J gene: TRBJ2-7
clone size: NA
V gene: TRBV7-9
CDR3 protein: CASGQGLSYEQYF
CDR3 DNA: TGTGCCAGCGGACAGGGCCTTTCCTACGAGCAGTACTTC

D gene: NA
J gene: TRBJ2-1
clone size: once
V gene: TRBV6-1
CDR3 protein: CASSEGERYNEQFF
CDR3 DNA: TGTGCCAGCAGTGAGGGAGAGAGGTACAATGAGCAGTTCTTC

D gene: NA
J gene: TRBJ1-1
clone size: NA
V gene: TRBV20-1
CDR3 protein: CSARWATEAFF
CDR3 DNA: TGCAGCGCCAGGTGGGCCACTGAAGCTTTCTTT

D gene: TRBD2
J gene: TRBJ2-3
clone size: NA
V gene: TRBV5-4
CDR3 protein: CASIKAGTSIDTQYF
CDR3 DNA: TGTGCCAGCATCAAAGCGGGAACTAGCATAGATACGCAGTATTTT

D gene: NA
J gene: TRBJ2-5
clone size: NA
V gene: TRBV18
CDR3 protein: CASSPPSQQETQYF
CDR3 DNA: TGTGCCAGCTCACCCCCTAGCCAGCAAGAGACCCAGTACTTC

D gene: TRBD2
J gene: TRBJ2-1
clone size: NA
V gene: TRBV6-1
CDR3 protein: CASNSAGASGNEQFF
CDR3 DNA: TGTGCCAGCAACTCGGCGGGAGCCTCGGGGAATGAGCAGTTCTTC

D gene: NA
J gene: TRBJ2-1
clone size: NA
V gene: TRBV28
CDR3 protein: CASSTLSRYNEQFF
CDR3 DNA: TGTGCCAGCAGTACTTTAAGTCGTTACAATGAGCAGTTCTTC

D gene: TRBD2
J gene: TRBJ2-7
clone size: few
V gene: TRBV6-7
CDR3 protein: CASSPFESSGTISYEQYF
CDR3 DNA: TGTGCCAGCAGTCCGTTTGAGAGTAGCGGGACTATCTCCTACGAGCAGTACTTC

D gene: NA
J gene: TRBJ1-1
clone size: NA
V gene: TRBV28
CDR3 protein: CASSPLWGSEAFF
CDR3 DNA: TGTGCCAGCAGTCCCTTGTGGGGCAGTGAAGCTTTCTTT

D gene: TRBD2
J gene: TRBJ2-3
clone size: NA
V gene: TRBV14
CDR3 protein: CASSQGPGLAGGPTDTQYF
CDR3 DNA: TGTGCCAGCAGCCAGGGGCCGGGACTAGCGGGAGGACCCACAGATACGCAGTATTTT

D gene: TRBD1
J gene: TRBJ1-2
clone size: NA
V gene: TRBV28
CDR3 protein: CASSFGQGYYTF
CDR3 DNA: TGTGCCAGCAGTTTCGGACAGGGATATTACACCTTC

D gene: TRBD1
J gene: TRBJ2-4
clone size: NA
V gene: TRBV27
CDR3 protein: CASSGEGASKNIQYF
CDR3 DNA: TGTGCCAGCAGCGGCGAGGGGGCCTCCAAAAACATTCAATACTTC

D gene: NA
J gene: TRBJ2-3
clone size: NA
V gene: TRBV5-1
CDR3 protein: CASSPWWGRGTDTQYF
CDR3 DNA: TGCGCCAGCAGCCCGTGGTGGGGGCGTGGGACAGATACGCAGTATTTT

D gene: NA
J gene: TRBJ2-7
clone size: once
V gene: TRBV2
CDR3 protein: CASAGSGGYEQYF
CDR3 DNA: TGTGCCAGCGCGGGATCCGGAGGTTACGAGCAGTACTTC

D gene: TRBD1
J gene: TRBJ2-1
clone size: NA
V gene: TRBV5-4
CDR3 protein: CASSLQGRYNEQFF
CDR3 DNA: TGTGCCAGCAGCTTACAGGGGCGATACAATGAGCAGTTCTTC

D gene: NA
J gene: TRBJ2-5
clone size: few
V gene: TRBV18
CDR3 protein: CASSPPNNQETQYF
CDR3 DNA: TGTGCCAGCTCACCACCGAACAACCAAGAGACCCAGTACTTC

D gene: TRBD1
J gene: TRBJ2-2
clone size: once
V gene: TRBV7-9
CDR3 protein: CASSSDRVTGELFF
CDR3 DNA: TGTGCCAGCAGCTCGGACAGGGTGACCGGGGAGCTGTTTTTT

D gene: NA
J gene: TRBJ1-1
clone size: NA
V gene: TRBV6-5
CDR3 protein: CVSSYQGGNTEAFF
CDR3 DNA: TGTGTCAGCAGTTACCAAGGGGGGAATACTGAAGCTTTTTTT

D gene: TRBD1
J gene: TRBJ1-5
clone size: NA
V gene: TRBV19
CDR3 protein: CATKDRGNQPQHF
CDR3 DNA: TGTGCCACTAAGGACAGGGGCAATCAGCCCCAGCATTTT

D gene: TRBD1
J gene: TRBJ2-2
clone size: few
V gene: TRBV18
CDR3 protein: CASSPDRDTGELFF
CDR3 DNA: TGTGCCAGCTCACCTGACAGGGACACCGGGGAGCTGTTTTTT

D gene: TRBD1
J gene: TRBJ2-7
clone size: NA
V gene: TRBV28
CDR3 protein: CASSWTGSFGEQYF
CDR3 DNA: TGTGCCAGCAGTTGGACAGGCTCGTTTGGAGAGCAGTACTTC

D gene: NA
J gene: TRBJ2-3
clone size: NA
V gene: TRBV7-2
CDR3 protein: CASSTPEGGIDTQYF
CDR3 DNA: TGTGCCAGCTCAACACCCGAGGGCGGGATAGATACGCAGTATTTT

D gene: NA
J gene: TRBJ2-7
clone size: NA
V gene: TRBV7-9
CDR3 protein: CASSLDGRSYEQYF
CDR3 DNA: TGTGCCAGCAGCTTAGACGGACGATCCTACGAGCAGTACTTC

D gene: TRBD1
J gene: TRBJ2-7
clone size: once
V gene: TRBV10-3
CDR3 protein: CATRTGDTDEQYF
CDR3 DNA: TGTGCCACAAGGACAGGGGACACCGACGAGCAGTACTTC

D gene: NA
J gene: TRBJ2-5
clone size: NA
V gene: TRBV6-6
CDR3 protein: CASSLPEETQYF
CDR3 DNA: TGTGCCAGCAGCCTGCCCGAAGAGACCCAGTACTTC

D gene: TRBD2
J gene: TRBJ2-1
clone size: NA
V gene: TRBV25-1
CDR3 protein: CASSTTSGMSSYNEQFF
CDR3 DNA: TGTGCCAGTAGTACGACTAGCGGGATGAGCTCCTACAATGAGCAGTTCTTC

D gene: TRBD2
J gene: TRBJ2-1
clone size: NA
V gene: TRBV5-1
CDR3 protein: CASRPGTRDVHEQFF
CDR3 DNA: TGCGCCAGCAGACCTGGGACTAGGGACGTTCATGAGCAGTTCTTC

D gene: TRBD1
J gene: TRBJ2-2
clone size: NA
V gene: TRBV28
CDR3 protein: CASFPGGTGELFF
CDR3 DNA: TGTGCCAGCTTCCCAGGGGGCACCGGGGAGCTGTTTTTT

D gene: TRBD2
J gene: TRBJ2-3
clone size: few
V gene: TRBV4-1
CDR3 protein: CASSRGSGTTDTQYF
CDR3 DNA: TGCGCCAGCAGCCGGGGTAGCGGGACCACAGATACGCAGTATTTT

D gene: NA
J gene: TRBJ2-2
clone size: NA
V gene: TRBV5-1
CDR3 protein: CASSFSGENGELFF
CDR3 DNA: TGCGCCAGCAGCTTCTCCGGGGAGAACGGGGAGCTGTTTTTT

D gene: TRBD1
J gene: TRBJ2-7
clone size: few
V gene: TRBV2
CDR3 protein: CASSGTGSYEQYF
CDR3 DNA: TGTGCCAGCAGTGGGACAGGGTCCTACGAGCAGTACTTC

D gene: NA
J gene: TRBJ2-7
clone size: NA
V gene: TRBV27
CDR3 protein: CASSLAGSIREQYF
CDR3 DNA: TGTGCCAGCAGTTTAGCGGGATCCATACGCGAGCAGTACTTC

D gene: TRBD2
J gene: TRBJ2-5
clone size: NA
V gene: TRBV13
CDR3 protein: CASSLGSAGGETQYF
CDR3 DNA: TGTGCCAGCAGCTTAGGGTCAGCGGGAGGGGAGACCCAGTACTTC

D gene: TRBD1
J gene: TRBJ2-3
clone size: NA
V gene: TRBV18
CDR3 protein: CASSRQGDTQYF
CDR3 DNA: TGTGCCAGCTCCCGACAGGGAGATACGCAGTATTTT